These T cell receptor beta chains were read from a single sample in a study of cytomegalovirus exposure and HLA in healthy donors. The protocol was immunoSEQ multiplex PCR, while the TCRdb copy is restricted to in-frame clones and leaves out a portion. Of roughly 120,000 clones listed, about 88% are singletons. The specimen sequenced was PBMCs. The source of these receptors is a man aged 18-30 years in good health and CMV-seropositive. Each CDR3 is given with its conserved first and last residue. The order of the fields is V gene, clone size, CDR3 protein. Some rows mark clone size as missing; the rest say once, few, many or name a class of expanded clone.

v_gene: TRBV28
abundance: -
CDR3aa: CASTGGGRTQYF

v_gene: TRBV10-1
abundance: -
CDR3aa: CASRQVSFEKLFF

v_gene: TRBV18
abundance: -
CDR3aa: CASSPGLEAFF

v_gene: TRBV15
abundance: -
CDR3aa: CATSSGTGSDEQYF

v_gene: TRBV5-4
abundance: -
CDR3aa: CASSAKDRGSRGYTF

v_gene: TRBV19
abundance: once
CDR3aa: CASKLGSHYGYTF

v_gene: TRBV6-5
abundance: -
CDR3aa: CASTRSGGQDTQYF

v_gene: TRBV29-1
abundance: -
CDR3aa: CSVEERYQRETQYF

v_gene: TRBV29-1
abundance: -
CDR3aa: CSAGLAGGPLSSYEQYF

v_gene: TRBV27
abundance: -
CDR3aa: CASSLYYKSPSGTDTQYF

v_gene: TRBV10-1
abundance: -
CDR3aa: CASSAGQGGPQHF

v_gene: TRBV7-9
abundance: -
CDR3aa: CASSPSRQNGYTF

v_gene: TRBV19
abundance: -
CDR3aa: CASSTLRDWAFF

v_gene: TRBV15
abundance: -
CDR3aa: CATSHNRGLTGELFF

v_gene: TRBV6-6
abundance: -
CDR3aa: CASSYGFRESGEQYF

v_gene: TRBV2
abundance: once
CDR3aa: CASSYSPGTVDTEAFF

v_gene: TRBV5-5
abundance: -
CDR3aa: CASRSGTGSTEAFF

v_gene: TRBV2
abundance: -
CDR3aa: CASRRGTGSATNEKLFF

v_gene: TRBV28
abundance: -
CDR3aa: CASRRGGTDTQYF

v_gene: TRBV5-8
abundance: few
CDR3aa: CASSHRGQMNQPQHF

v_gene: TRBV29-1
abundance: few
CDR3aa: CSVSGGQGNYEQYF

v_gene: TRBV6-6
abundance: few
CDR3aa: CASSYNRAPYEQYF

v_gene: TRBV19
abundance: -
CDR3aa: CASSSSSNTEAFF

v_gene: TRBV4-1
abundance: -
CDR3aa: CASSHPYEKLFF

v_gene: TRBV7-2
abundance: few
CDR3aa: CASSLVQGYGYTF

v_gene: TRBV5-1
abundance: -
CDR3aa: CASSDRQGRTYEQYF

v_gene: TRBV2
abundance: -
CDR3aa: CASRREAFF

v_gene: TRBV19
abundance: -
CDR3aa: CASSEVWGLAYGYTF

v_gene: TRBV7-8
abundance: -
CDR3aa: CASSLLGGGGTQYF

v_gene: TRBV6-1
abundance: -
CDR3aa: CASSEQGSIGNSPLHF

v_gene: TRBV11-2
abundance: -
CDR3aa: CASSLQVQAFF

v_gene: TRBV15
abundance: -
CDR3aa: CATSRAYGGTEAFF

v_gene: TRBV7-9
abundance: -
CDR3aa: CASSALDFSYEQYF

v_gene: TRBV27
abundance: -
CDR3aa: CASSPGQDGENEQFF

v_gene: TRBV28
abundance: -
CDR3aa: CASSLVRGWGYTF